A selection of T cell receptor beta chains follows, all from one sample in a study of blood T cell repertoires in COVID-19. The table came from immunoSEQ multiplex PCR; TCRdb's copy has only in-frame clones and leaves some out. This sample has more than 100,000 clones, with 88% found just once. Sequenced material: peripheral blood. The receptors here all came from a woman aged 45-59 years with active or convalescent COVID-19. Both conserved end residues are part of each CDR3. A D gene is named only where the DNA matches it firmly. Only part of the rows carry a size: once, few, many, or a class if the clone is expanded.

>TRBV7-9|.|TRBD2|TRBJ2-5
TGTGCCAGCAGCTCAGGACTAGAGGAGACCCAGTACTTC
CASSSGLEETQYF
>TRBV6-2/TRBV6-3|once|TRBD1|TRBJ1-5
TGTGCCAGCAGCACGGACAGGGGGCATCAGCCCCAGCATTTT
CASSTDRGHQPQHF
>TRBV28|.|.|TRBJ2-1
TGTGCCAGCAGTAACGACCCGGGACTCCCCTGGAATGAGCAGTTCTTC
CASSNDPGLPWNEQFF
>TRBV28|.|TRBD1|TRBJ1-4
TGTGCCAGCAGTTTCGGCAGGGGGTGGGCTAATGAAAAACTGTTTTTT
CASSFGRGWANEKLFF
>TRBV7-9|.|TRBD2|TRBJ2-7
TGTGCCAGCAGCCGAGGACTAGCGGGAGCCTACGAGCAGTACTTC
CASSRGLAGAYEQYF
>TRBV9|.|TRBD2|TRBJ2-1
TGTGCCAGCAGCTTCTATCAAGCGGGAGTAGGAAATGAGCAGTTCTTC
CASSFYQAGVGNEQFF
>TRBV9|.|.|TRBJ1-1
TGTGCCAGCAGTCAAGCGGGGAACACTGAAGCTTTCTTT
CASSQAGNTEAFF
>TRBV27|.|TRBD1|TRBJ2-7
TGTGCCAGCAGTTTATCGAATGTGGGACAGGGGGCCTCCTACGAGCAGTACTTC
CASSLSNVGQGASYEQYF
>TRBV11-3|.|.|TRBJ2-3
TGTGCCAGCAGCTTGGCCAGTAGCACAGATACGCAGTATTTT
CASSLASSTDTQYF
>TRBV6-5|.|TRBD2|TRBJ2-7
TGTGCCAGCAGTTACCCGAGGACGCGGGAGGCCTACGAGCAGTACTTC
CASSYPRTREAYEQYF
>TRBV28|.|TRBD2|TRBJ2-5
TGTGCCAGCAGTTTAGCGGGAGCGGGAGAGACCCAGTACTTC
CASSLAGAGETQYF
>TRBV6-2/TRBV6-3|once|.|TRBJ1-6
TGTGCCAGCAGTCAAACAGATCCGAGCTCCTATAATTCACCCCTCCACTTT
CASSQTDPSSYNSPLHF
>TRBV5-1|.|TRBD1|TRBJ1-1
TGCGCCAGCAGCACGGGGACAGGGGCCATGAACACTGAAGCTTTCTTT
CASSTGTGAMNTEAFF
>TRBV2|.|.|TRBJ2-5
TGTGCCAGCACCCCCCGGGCTAGCAGACAAGAGACCCAGTACTTC
CASTPRASRQETQYF
>TRBV6-5|.|.|TRBJ2-7
TGTGCCAGCAGCCCCCCCGGGACAAACATCTACGAGCAGTACTTC
CASSPPGTNIYEQYF
>TRBV7-2|.|.|TRBJ1-1
TGTGCCAGCAGCTTATCGTACGGGAAAAACACTGAAGCTTTCTTT
CASSLSYGKNTEAFF
>TRBV6-2/TRBV6-3|.|.|TRBJ2-3
TGTGCCAGCAGTTTACAAAGCGGAGCGACAGATACGCAGTATTTT
CASSLQSGATDTQYF
>TRBV11-3|.|TRBD2|TRBJ2-3
TGTGCCAGCAGCTTTAGGCCTAGCGGGACTGGCACAGATACGCAGTATTTT
CASSFRPSGTGTDTQYF
>TRBV7-8|.|.|TRBJ2-1
TGTGCCAGCAGCCCTTTGTTTGAGCAGTTCTTC
CASSPLFEQFF
>TRBV7-6|once|TRBD2|TRBJ2-1
TGTGCCAGTCAGGGACTAGCGGGACCCCCGGGTGAGCAGTTCTTC
CASQGLAGPPGEQFF
>TRBV9|.|.|TRBJ1-2
TGTGCCAGCAACAGAGCATCTAACTATGGCTACACCTTC
CASNRASNYGYTF
>TRBV7-3|.|.|TRBJ1-2
TGTGCCAGCACCAATTTAGGGGTAACAGGGCAATTCTATGGCTACACCTTC
CASTNLGVTGQFYGYTF
>TRBV5-1|few|TRBD1|TRBJ1-1
TGCGCCAGCAGCTTGAGGACAGGGTACGCTGAAGCTTTCTTT
CASSLRTGYAEAFF
>TRBV7-8|.|.|TRBJ1-1
TGTGCCAGCAGCAGCAGGAGGTACGGGACTGAAGCTTTCTTT
CASSSRRYGTEAFF
>TRBV5-1|.|TRBD2|TRBJ2-7
TGCGCCAGCAGCTTGGACGGCGGGAGTCCCTACGAGCAGTACTTC
CASSLDGGSPYEQYF
>TRBV7-3|.|TRBD1|TRBJ2-1
TGTGCCAGCAGCTTATTGCGGGACAGGGGCAATGAGCAGTTCTTC
CASSLLRDRGNEQFF
>TRBV7-9|.|.|TRBJ2-2
TGTGCCAGCAGCTTCGGGAGTACCGGGGAGCTGTTTTTT
CASSFGSTGELFF
>TRBV5-5|.|.|TRBJ2-1
TGTGCCAGCAGCTTCGTCGGGAATGAGCAGTTCTTC
CASSFVGNEQFF
>TRBV2|.|TRBD2|TRBJ2-2
TGTGCCAGCAGTAGACTAGCGGGGGGCACCGGGGAGCTGTTTTTT
CASSRLAGGTGELFF
>TRBV27|few|TRBD2|TRBJ2-1
TGTGCCAGCAGTTTCGCCGGGACTAGCGGGAGGCCGGATGAGCAGTTCTTC
CASSFAGTSGRPDEQFF
>TRBV7-2|.|.|TRBJ1-1
TGTGCCAGCAGCTTACCAGCCGGGGTCCCAAACACTGAAGCTTTCTTT
CASSLPAGVPNTEAFF
>TRBV19|.|TRBD2|TRBJ2-1
TGTGCCAGTAGTCTGACTAGCCCACCTAGCGGGAGCGGTAATGAGCAGTTCTTC
CASSLTSPPSGSGNEQFF
>TRBV10-3|.|TRBD2|TRBJ2-5
TGTGCCATCAGTGGGCGGGAGGCTAAAGAGACCCAGTACTTC
CAISGREAKETQYF
>TRBV18|.|.|TRBJ1-5
TGTGCCAGCTCACCAGACCAGAGGCAGCCCCAGCATTTT
CASSPDQRQPQHF
>TRBV28|once|TRBD2|TRBJ2-5
TGTGCCAGCAGTTTATGGGGGGTAGCGGGAGGGCCGCAAGAGACCCAGTACTTC
CASSLWGVAGGPQETQYF
>TRBV27|.|TRBD1|TRBJ1-5
TGTGCCAGTCGGGACAGTTTCAATCAGCCCCAGCATTTT
CASRDSFNQPQHF
>TRBV7-2|.|.|TRBJ1-2
TGTGCCAGCAGCTTCCAGCGGGGAGGGCATGGCTACACCTTC
CASSFQRGGHGYTF
>TRBV7-2|.|TRBD2|TRBJ2-7
TGTGCCAGCAGCTTAGACGCTAGCGGGAACTACGAGCAGTACTTC
CASSLDASGNYEQYF
>TRBV18|.|.|TRBJ1-1
TGTGCCAGCTCATTTCAGACTGAAGCTTTCTTT
CASSFQTEAFF
>TRBV13|once|.|TRBJ2-1
TGTGCCAGCAGCACCACTAGCGAGCAGTTCTTC
CASSTTSEQFF
>TRBV25-1|.|.|TRBJ1-1
TGTGCCAGCAGTGGCCGACAGATCAACACTGAAGCTTTCTTT
CASSGRQINTEAFF
>TRBV7-2|.|.|TRBJ2-1
TGTGCCAGCAACCGCGTCGGGGGATCTTCCTACAATGAGCAGTTCTTC
CASNRVGGSSYNEQFF
>TRBV6-1|.|.|TRBJ2-3
TGTGCCAGCAGTGAACTTACTTGGGGGACTAGCACAGATACGCAGTATTTT
CASSELTWGTSTDTQYF
>TRBV30|.|TRBD2|TRBJ2-1
TGTGCCTGGAGCCCCCTTGCCGGGACTAGCGGGAGGGCCGAGTTCTTC
CAWSPLAGTSGRAEFF
>TRBV5-1|.|TRBD2|TRBJ2-3
TGCGCCAGCAGCTTGGCCCTAGCGGGAGCATCAGATACGCAGTATTTT
CASSLALAGASDTQYF
>TRBV30|.|.|TRBJ1-2
TGTGCCTGGAGTGCGAGAAGCTATGGCTACACCTTC
CAWSARSYGYTF
>TRBV9|.|.|TRBJ2-7
TGTGCCAGCAGCGTAGGTCGGGATTGGCCCTACGAGCAGTACTTC
CASSVGRDWPYEQYF
>TRBV28|.|TRBD2|TRBJ2-1
TGTGCCAGCACCATTAGGGCGGGAGGGGGGTATGAGCAGTTCTTC
CASTIRAGGGYEQFF
>TRBV7-9|.|.|TRBJ1-2
TGTGCCAGCAGCTTAGCAAGGGGGAACTATGGCTACACCTTC
CASSLARGNYGYTF
>TRBV6-6|.|TRBD1|TRBJ2-3
TGTGCCAGCAGACTGACAGGGGGCAAGGGAACAGATACGCAGTATTTT
CASRLTGGKGTDTQYF